This T cell receptor (beta chain) was sequenced during a study of control samples from healthy donors and cancer patients. Libraries were prepared by immunoSEQ multiplex PCR; TCRdb keeps only in-frame clonotypes and omits some of them. This table has 150,000 to 200,000 clones, around 94% appearing once. V shed 6 bases, J shed 5 bases, and the junction held 9 bases outside the gene matches. The germline V gene has CDR1 SGHAT and CDR2 FQNNGV. The CDR3 spans 14 residues. The sample comprised blood. The sequence was collected from a woman in her late teens or twenties in good health. The genes are TRBV11-2 and TRBJ1-1, with 7 bases identical to TRBD1. The CDR3 is CASRNTGERTEAFF. CDR3 in DNA: TGTGCCAGCAGGAATACAGGGGAAAGGACTGAAGCTTTCTTT.